This TCR beta chain was sequenced for a study of blood T cell repertoires in COVID-19. Study-wide context: PBMCs, B-cell-depleted T cells, or T cells provided the cDNA or gDNA that made up the material.

The germline gives CDR1 LNHDA, CDR2 SQIVND (reference sequence). Trimming cost V 7 bases and J 4 bases; bases outside gene matches: 6. The CDR3 consists of 16 residues. Authors' data handling: For nucleated cells, counts were estimated from reference gene primer amplification. TCRdb's table, derived via immunoSEQ multiplex PCR, lists solely in-frame clones and lacks some. V, J and clone size reflect that table, while D and trimming were determined from the DNA. The sample carries around 250,000 clones, approximately 85% recorded once. The material sequenced was peripheral blood. The chain joins TRBV19 to TRBJ2-2, with 13 bases lining up with TRBD2. The origin of this receptor is a man older than 75 with acute or convalescent COVID-19. CDR3 sequence (DNA): TGTGCCAGTAACTTACTAGCGGGGGGGCCCACCGGGGAGCTGTTTTTT. It specifies CASNLLAGGPTGELFF.